The next 25 T cell receptor beta chains were all read from a single sample in a study of T-cell memory formation after mild COVID-19. TCRdb fed the 5' RACE reads into MiXCR, producing one record per CDR3 protein. The sample has about 400,000 distinct CDR3 sequences, about 22% seen once; the top ten hold around 14%. The sample taken for sequencing was PBMCs or a T cell subset sorted from them (not recorded which). The receptor set was obtained from an adult woman who had mild COVID-19 (a few samples of this study predate the infection). Cell type and time point are not known.

This clonotype was counted a few times. This rearrangement joins TRBV6-6 to TRBJ2-1; D remains unclear. Trimming cost V 7 bases and J 5 bases, with 18 bases left between them. The CDR3 runs to 15 residues. CDR1 is MNHNY and CDR2 is SVGAGI in the germline V gene (reference sequence). CDR3 loop: CASTLLLVLNNEQFF. CDR3 in DNA: TGTGCCAGCACCCTTTTATTAGTATTAAACAATGAGCAGTTCTTC.

A few counts support this clonotype. V usage is TRBV5-1 and J usage is TRBJ1-2, with 10 bases matching TRBD1. The V and J ends lost 4 bases and 2 bases, in that order; junction bases with no gene match: 8. The CDR3 has 16 residues. Germline-derived CDR1 and CDR2 are SGHRS and YFSETQ. The CDR3 sequence: CASSPMTGGGNYGYTF. The DNA of the CDR3 is TGCGCCAGCAGCCCGATGACAGGGGGCGGGAACTATGGCTACACCTTC.

The chain links TRBV24-1 to TRBJ2-3; D is unclear. Per germline, CDR1 KGHDR and CDR2 SFDVKD. Trimming took off 8 bases at V and 1 base at J, with 9 bases between the two ends. This CDR3 contains 13 residues. In DNA form, the CDR3 reads TGTGCCACCAAGGGTTGGGGCACAGATACGCAGTATTTT. Amino acids: CATKGWGTDTQYF.

The table lists this clonotype with a few counts. The chain employs TRBV6-2 or TRBV6-3 and TRBJ2-7, with 8 nucleotides matching TRBD1. V shed 0 bases and J 4 bases; nucleotides not matched to a gene: 11. Germline V lookup: CDR1 MNHEY, CDR2 SVGEGT. The CDR3 consists of 17 residues. The CDR3 DNA sequence: TGTGCCAGCAGTTACTCAGCTGCCCGGGACAGGCTATACGAGCAGTACTTC. This encodes CASSYSAARDRLYEQYF.

The chain uses TRBV12-3 or TRBV12-4 and TRBJ2-5, with TRBD2 identical over 12 bases. J lost 5 bases, V lost 6 bases, and 16 bases had no gene match. The CDR3 runs 18 residues. CDR3 bases: TGTGCCAGCAGCCAAAGCCATACTAGCGGGAGGATGAGGGAGACCCAGTACTTC. Amino acid sequence: CASSQSHTSGRMRETQYF.

The chain is built from TRBV5-1 and TRBJ2-3, with D perhaps TRBD1 or TRBD2 (5 bases each). The CDR3 runs to 15 residues. V lost 0 bases and J 5 bases, leaving 13 bases between the germline ends. Germline V gene lookup returns CDR1 SGHRS and CDR2 YFSETQ. The CDR3 spells CASSLDAGQGDTQYF. CDR3 nucleotides: TGCGCCAGCAGCTTGGATGCGGGCCAGGGAGATACGCAGTATTTT. The whole variable domain, remainder taken from reference TRBV5-1 and TRBJ2-3, is KAGVTQTPRYLIKTRGQQVTLSCSPISGHRSVSWYQQTPGQGLQFLFEYFSETQRNKGNFPGRFSGRQFSNSRSEMNVSTLELGDSALYLCASSLDAGQGDTQYFGPGTRLTVL.

This rearrangement joins TRBV20-1 to TRBJ2-3; 7 bases are shared with TRBD2. The CDR3 spans 15 residues. The V gene end was trimmed by 3 bases and the J gene end by 0 bases; junction bases not matched to a gene: 6. CDR1 is DFQATT, CDR2 SNEGSKA, per germline (reference sequence). CDR3 nucleotides: TGCAGTGCTAGGGAGGGAGGGAGTAGCACAGATACGCAGTATTTT. Translating it yields CSAREGGSSTDTQYF.

The sample holds a few counts of this clonotype. This chain links TRBV3-1 with TRBJ2-4; 12 bases match TRBD2. V was clipped by 1 base and J by 12 bases; unmatched bases: 4. Germline V lookup: CDR1 LGHDT, CDR2 YNNKEL (reference sequence). The CDR3 sequence is 14 residues long. CDR3 in amino acids: CASSQGLAGDYQYF. The CDR3 DNA reads as TGTGCCAGCAGCCAAGGACTAGCGGGGGATTATCAGTACTTC.

This clonotype was counted at least ten times. This chain links TRBV12-3 or TRBV12-4 with TRBJ1-2, with TRBD1 as a possible D gene (6 bases). Trimming took off 3 bases at V and 3 bases at J, with 8 bases between the two ends. The CDR3 contains 13 residues. The CDR3 DNA sequence: TGTGCCAGCAGTTTCGGGGGGCACTATGGCTACACCTTC. It yields the protein CASSFGGHYGYTF.

The chain has TRBV12-3 or TRBV12-4 and TRBJ2-1; TRBD2 matches at 9 bases. With V trimmed by 5 bases and J by 3 bases, 5 bases remained unmatched. CDR3 length: 15 amino acids. CDR3 amino acids: CASSRTAGGYNEQFF. Here the CDR3 DNA reads TGTGCCAGCAGTCGTACAGCGGGGGGCTACAATGAGCAGTTCTTC.

This clonotype has only a few counts. This chain links TRBV6-2 or TRBV6-3 with TRBJ2-7; 9 nucleotides agree with TRBD2. Germline CDR1 MNHEY, CDR2 SVGEGT. V was pared by 2 bases and J by 3 bases, with 11 bases of the junction left unmatched. This CDR3 region has 17 residues. Here the CDR3 DNA reads TGTGCCAGCAGTTACCCGCGGCGGCTAGCGGGAATCTACGAGCAGTACTTC. It translates to CASSYPRRLAGIYEQYF.

This clonotype was seen only a few times. The chain employs TRBV20-1 and TRBJ1-3, with a possible D match to TRBD1 (6 bases). The CDR3 contains 15 residues. CDR1 is DFQATT and CDR2 is SNEGSKA in the germline V gene (reference sequence). V shed 3 bases and J shed 0 bases, with 12 bases lying between them. The CDR3, as DNA: TGCAGTGCTAGTCGGGACATGAGCTCTGGAAACACCATATATTTT. This gives the protein CSASRDMSSGNTIYF.

The chain recombines TRBV12-3 or TRBV12-4 with TRBJ2-3; 10 bases fit TRBD2. The V gene end was trimmed by 8 bases and the J gene end by 6 bases; junction bases not matched to a gene: 11. This CDR3 region has 15 residues. CDR3 sequence (DNA): TGTGCCAGCGTGCTGGGAGCGGGAGGGCCGGATACGCAGTATTTT. The encoded protein is CASVLGAGGPDTQYF.

The V call is TRBV3-1, the J call TRBJ1-1, with a possible D match to TRBD1 (5 bases). Looked up from germline, CDR1 is LGHDT and CDR2 is YNNKEL (reference sequence). Trimming removed 2 bases from V and 4 bases from J, with 8 bases in between. This CDR3 contains 13 residues. CDR3 nucleotides: TGTGCCAGCAGCCAATGGCAGGGCACTGAAGCTTTCTTT. Translating it yields CASSQWQGTEAFF. The variable domain in full, completed from reference TRBV3-1 and TRBJ1-1, reads DTAVSQTPKYLVTQMGNDKSIKCEQNLGHDTMYWYKQDSKKFLKIMFSYNNKELIINETVPNRFSPKSPDKAHLNLHINSLELGDSAVYFCASSQWQGTEAFFGQGTRLTVV.

This rearrangement joins TRBV7-2 to TRBJ2-1; D uncertain. Looked up from germline, CDR1 is SGHTA and CDR2 is FQGNSA. CDR3 size: 14 residues. The V end lost 5 bases, the J end lost 6 bases, and 14 bases lay between the germline ends. CDR3: CASSLGGSSNEQFF. In DNA, the CDR3 is TGTGCCAGCAGCCTAGGTGGTAGTTCCAATGAGCAGTTCTTC.

This clonotype was observed many times. V and J are TRBV25-1 and TRBJ2-7, with 13 bases fitting TRBD2. The CDR3 sequence is 19 residues long. Trimming at V came to 2 bases and at J to 2 bases, leaving 12 bases not matched to a gene. CDR1 MGHDK and CDR2 SYGVNS come from the germline V gene. CDR3 loop: CASSETTGTSGTRTYEQYF. The DNA for the CDR3 is TGTGCCAGCAGTGAAACGACCGGGACTAGCGGGACCAGGACCTACGAGCAGTACTTC.

This clonotype has a count of ten or more. This chain connects TRBV5-5 to TRBJ1-5, with TRBD1 matching over 9 bases. In germline, CDR1 is SGHKS, CDR2 YYEKEE (reference sequence). V dropped 5 bases and J dropped 7; count of bases not matched to a gene: 7. The CDR3 has 14 residues. Here the CDR3 reads CASSFGQGNQPQHF. The CDR3, as DNA: TGTGCCAGCAGTTTCGGACAGGGGAACCAGCCCCAGCATTTT.

This clonotype appeared a few times. The gene calls are TRBV12-3 or TRBV12-4 and TRBJ2-3, with D possibly matching TRBD1 (6 bases). The CDR3 runs 15 residues. The V gene lost 5 bases and the J gene lost 2 bases, with 14 bases spanning the gap. CDR3 nucleotide sequence: TGTGCCAGCAGTACAACAGGGTTTTCCACAGATACGCAGTATTTT. Its translation: CASSTTGFSTDTQYF.

This clonotype was seen a handful of times. This sequence joins TRBV12-3 or TRBV12-4 and TRBJ2-2; no clear D gene. The CDR3 has 16 amino acids. The ends were cut back, 7 bases at V and 3 bases at J, with 18 bases in the middle. For the CDR3, the DNA is TGTGCCAGCATAGAGAGGAAACAGTTTGACACCGGGGAGCTGTTTTTT. Protein sequence: CASIERKQFDTGELFF.

The V and J genes are TRBV5-1 and TRBJ2-3, with no clear D. CDR1 is SGHRS, CDR2 YFSETQ, per germline. V was cut by 3 bases and J by 2 bases, with 13 bases left in between. The CDR3 length is 15 residues. The CDR3 is CASSSSPGFTDTQYF. The CDR3, as DNA: TGCGCCAGCAGCTCCTCTCCAGGTTTCACAGATACGCAGTATTTT.

The chain joins TRBV6-1 to TRBJ1-1; D is uncertain. The V end was cut by 11 bases, the J end by 4 bases, with 5 bases between. This CDR3 comprises 9 residues. Germline V gene lookup returns CDR1 MNHNS and CDR2 SASEGT. CDR3 protein: CADGTEAFF. The DNA for the CDR3 is TGTGCCGATGGCACTGAAGCTTTCTTT.

This clonotype has a handful of counts. The chain carries TRBV20-1 and TRBJ2-2; tentatively, D is TRBD1 or TRBD2 (5 bases each). Germline CDR1 is DFQATT and CDR2 is SNEGSKA (reference sequence). The CDR3 has 17 amino acids. The V end lost 0 bases, the J end lost 6 bases, and 20 bases lay between the germline ends. The CDR3 protein is CSARDPSRGPTPGELFF. The CDR3 DNA reads TGCAGTGCTAGAGATCCGTCACGGGGCCCAACGCCCGGGGAGCTGTTTTTT.

This chain uses TRBV7-8 with TRBJ2-7; TRBD2 matches at 9 bases. Germline trimming cut 1 base from V and 7 bases from J; bases unmatched to any gene: 8. The CDR3 loop spans 15 amino acids. Germline assignment: CDR1 SGHVS and CDR2 FQNEAQ. CDR3 DNA: TGTGCCAGCAGCTTAGGGTTTAGCGGGAGATGGGAGCAGTACTTC. As protein: CASSLGFSGRWEQYF.

CDR3 sequence reads: CSANLAGVQETQYF. The CDR3 DNA sequence: TGCAGTGCTAATTTAGCGGGGGTTCAAGAGACCCAGTACTTC. This chain links TRBV20-1 with TRBJ2-5, with TRBD2 identical over 9 bases. Trimming at V came to 4 bases and at J to 2 bases, leaving 5 bases not matched to a gene. The CDR3 runs to 14 residues. The germline V gene encodes CDR1 DFQATT and CDR2 SNEGSKA (reference sequence).

The chain recombines TRBV7-3 with TRBJ2-1; the D call may be TRBD1 or TRBD2 (5 bases each). The CDR3 has 16 residues. Germline lookup yields CDR1 SGHTA and CDR2 FQGTGA. The ends were cut back, 1 base at V and 6 bases at J, with 16 bases in the middle. CDR3 nucleotides: TGTGCCAGCAGCTTAATTCGGGACCCGGCCTTCAATGAGCAGTTCTTC. This codes for CASSLIRDPAFNEQFF.